This is a list of T cell receptor beta chains from one sample in a study of cytomegalovirus exposure and HLA in healthy donors. Generated by immunoSEQ multiplex PCR, the TCRdb table keeps only in-frame clones and is missing some. The table lists a few hundred thousand clones, around 86% of them singletons. The sequenced sample consisted of PBMCs. These receptors were collected from a young woman in good health and CMV-seronegative. CDR3s include the opening cysteine and the closing phenylalanine or tryptophan. A D gene is named only where the DNA matches it firmly. Size values are once, few and many counts, or a class for expanded clones, and some rows have none.

d_call: TRBD1; clone_size: once; v_call: TRBV9; j_call: TRBJ2-7; cdr3_nt: TGTGCCAGCAGTCAACAGGGGGCTTTCTACGAGCAGTACTTC; cdr3_aa: CASSQQGAFYEQYF
d_call: .; clone_size: .; v_call: TRBV9; j_call: TRBJ1-5; cdr3_nt: TGTGCCAGCAGCGTAGGGGAGAGTCAGCCCCAGCATTTT; cdr3_aa: CASSVGESQPQHF
d_call: .; clone_size: .; v_call: TRBV5-5; j_call: TRBJ2-2; cdr3_nt: TGTGCCAGCAGCTCAGCGGTCGGGGAGCTGTTTTTT; cdr3_aa: CASSSAVGELFF
d_call: .; clone_size: .; v_call: TRBV28; j_call: TRBJ2-7; cdr3_nt: TGTGCCAGCAGCTCACCCGCGAACAGGGCCTACGAGCAGTACTTC; cdr3_aa: CASSSPANRAYEQYF
d_call: .; clone_size: .; v_call: TRBV30; j_call: TRBJ2-7; cdr3_nt: TGTGCCTGGAGACACCGGGACACAAACTCCTACGAGCAGTACTTC; cdr3_aa: CAWRHRDTNSYEQYF
d_call: .; clone_size: .; v_call: TRBV2; j_call: TRBJ2-7; cdr3_nt: TGTGCCAGCAGTGGGCTTGAGGGTGGCGAGCAGTACTTC; cdr3_aa: CASSGLEGGEQYF
d_call: .; clone_size: .; v_call: TRBV18; j_call: TRBJ2-1; cdr3_nt: TGTGCCAGCTCACCGAGGGTCTTCGATGAGCAGTTCTTC; cdr3_aa: CASSPRVFDEQFF
d_call: .; clone_size: .; v_call: TRBV9; j_call: TRBJ2-5; cdr3_nt: TGTGCCAGCAGCGTAGACCCTAGCTTAGAGCAGACCCAGTACTTC; cdr3_aa: CASSVDPSLEQTQYF
d_call: .; clone_size: .; v_call: TRBV6-5; j_call: TRBJ1-5; cdr3_nt: TGTGCCAGCCGTAGAATTAGCAATCAGCCCCAGCATTTT; cdr3_aa: CASRRISNQPQHF
d_call: .; clone_size: once; v_call: TRBV9; j_call: TRBJ2-3; cdr3_nt: TGTGCCAGCAGCCGTAGAGCAGGGTCCGACGATACGCAGTATTTT; cdr3_aa: CASSRRAGSDDTQYF
d_call: TRBD2; clone_size: few; v_call: TRBV7-3; j_call: TRBJ2-1; cdr3_nt: TGTGCCAGCAGCTCCTCGACTAGCGGGAGAACCGGCAGCCAGCAGTTCTTC; cdr3_aa: CASSSSTSGRTGSQQFF
d_call: .; clone_size: few; v_call: TRBV25-1; j_call: TRBJ2-7; cdr3_nt: TGTGCCAGCAGTGAATACTTCTACGAGCAGTACTTC; cdr3_aa: CASSEYFYEQYF
d_call: TRBD2; clone_size: .; v_call: TRBV2; j_call: TRBJ2-1; cdr3_nt: TGTGCCAGCAGTGAGGGTTCCGGCGGGAGATCATACAATGAGCAGTTCTTC; cdr3_aa: CASSEGSGGRSYNEQFF
d_call: TRBD1; clone_size: .; v_call: TRBV30; j_call: TRBJ1-2; cdr3_nt: TGTGCCTGGAGCCACGGCGCGGGGACAGCTGATGGCTACACCTTC; cdr3_aa: CAWSHGAGTADGYTF
d_call: TRBD1; clone_size: .; v_call: TRBV11-2; j_call: TRBJ1-1; cdr3_nt: TGTGCCAGCAGCCTGTCCGGGACAGACAACACTGAAGCTTTCTTT; cdr3_aa: CASSLSGTDNTEAFF
d_call: .; clone_size: .; v_call: TRBV4-2; j_call: TRBJ2-2; cdr3_nt: TGTGCCAGCAGCCAAGATCCGGCCGGAGAGACCGGGGAGCTGTTTTTT; cdr3_aa: CASSQDPAGETGELFF
d_call: .; clone_size: .; v_call: TRBV6-5; j_call: TRBJ1-1; cdr3_nt: TGTGCCAGCAGTGTCTCGCCGGGACAGAACACTGAAGCTTTCTTT; cdr3_aa: CASSVSPGQNTEAFF
d_call: .; clone_size: .; v_call: TRBV9; j_call: TRBJ2-5; cdr3_nt: TGTGCCAGCAGCGTCGGAGCTAGCACTCTTCGGTACCAAGAGACCCAGTACTTC; cdr3_aa: CASSVGASTLRYQETQYF
d_call: TRBD2; clone_size: .; v_call: TRBV2; j_call: TRBJ2-5; cdr3_nt: TGTGCCAGCAAGCGAGGTGGACTAGAAGACCAAGAGACCCAGTACTTC; cdr3_aa: CASKRGGLEDQETQYF
d_call: .; clone_size: .; v_call: TRBV7-9; j_call: TRBJ2-3; cdr3_nt: TGTGCCAGCAGCTTGCCGGCCCCCGGGGATACGCAGTATTTT; cdr3_aa: CASSLPAPGDTQYF
d_call: TRBD2; clone_size: once; v_call: TRBV2; j_call: TRBJ2-3; cdr3_nt: TGTGCCAGCAGTGACCTTGGTAGCGGGAGGGTGACAGATACGCAGTATTTT; cdr3_aa: CASSDLGSGRVTDTQYF
d_call: .; clone_size: once; v_call: TRBV27; j_call: TRBJ2-7; cdr3_nt: TGTGCCAGCAGTTTCACCTACGCGTACTCGGGCGAGCAGTACTTC; cdr3_aa: CASSFTYAYSGEQYF
d_call: .; clone_size: .; v_call: TRBV4-2; j_call: TRBJ1-5; cdr3_nt: TGTGCCAGCAGCCAAGGAGGGGGTCAGCCCCAGCATTTT; cdr3_aa: CASSQGGGQPQHF
d_call: TRBD1; clone_size: .; v_call: TRBV5-6; j_call: TRBJ1-2; cdr3_nt: TGTGCCAGCAGCTGGACAGGGAACTATGGCTACACCTTC; cdr3_aa: CASSWTGNYGYTF
d_call: .; clone_size: .; v_call: TRBV7-3; j_call: TRBJ2-2; cdr3_nt: TGTGCCAGCAGCTTCGCCGGGTCGAACACCGGGGAGCTGTTTTTT; cdr3_aa: CASSFAGSNTGELFF
d_call: .; clone_size: .; v_call: TRBV27; j_call: TRBJ2-3; cdr3_nt: TGTGCCAGCAGGGTCACAGGGACAGATACGCAGTATTTT; cdr3_aa: CASRVTGTDTQYF
d_call: TRBD1; clone_size: .; v_call: TRBV7-2; j_call: TRBJ2-1; cdr3_nt: TGTGCCAGCAGCTTGGACGGACAGGGGATTTACAATGAGCAGTTCTTC; cdr3_aa: CASSLDGQGIYNEQFF
d_call: .; clone_size: .; v_call: TRBV5-4; j_call: TRBJ2-3; cdr3_nt: TGTGCCAGCAGCCCTTCCTGGGGCTCCACAGATACGCAGTATTTT; cdr3_aa: CASSPSWGSTDTQYF
d_call: TRBD2; clone_size: .; v_call: TRBV29-1; j_call: TRBJ2-2; cdr3_nt: TGCAGCGTTGGAGTAGCGGGAGTAACCGGGGAGCTGTTTTTT; cdr3_aa: CSVGVAGVTGELFF
d_call: TRBD1; clone_size: .; v_call: TRBV20-1; j_call: TRBJ2-4; cdr3_nt: TGCAGCTCGACAGGGGGCACGGCTCAGTACTTC; cdr3_aa: CSSTGGTAQYF
d_call: .; clone_size: .; v_call: TRBV28; j_call: TRBJ1-5; cdr3_nt: TGTGCCAGCAGATCCGACAGCTACAATCAGCCCCAGCATTTT; cdr3_aa: CASRSDSYNQPQHF
d_call: TRBD1; clone_size: once; v_call: TRBV5-1; j_call: TRBJ2-5; cdr3_nt: TGCGCCAGCAGGCCTGCAGGACAGGTACAAGAGACCCAGTACTTC; cdr3_aa: CASRPAGQVQETQYF
d_call: .; clone_size: .; v_call: TRBV6-5; j_call: TRBJ1-3; cdr3_nt: TGTGCCAGCAGTTACTCTAACTCTGGAAACACCATATATTTT; cdr3_aa: CASSYSNSGNTIYF
d_call: .; clone_size: .; v_call: TRBV14; j_call: TRBJ2-3; cdr3_nt: TGTGCCAGCAGCCAAATGCTACTGGAGGGTACGCAGTATTTT; cdr3_aa: CASSQMLLEGTQYF
d_call: TRBD1; clone_size: few; v_call: TRBV5-1; j_call: TRBJ2-2; cdr3_nt: TGCGCCAGCAGCCCTATCGGGACAGAGGGCGGGGAGCTGTTTTTT; cdr3_aa: CASSPIGTEGGELFF
d_call: .; clone_size: .; v_call: TRBV19; j_call: TRBJ2-7; cdr3_nt: TGTGCCAGTAGTACTACCCTCTCCGGTCGCGAGCAGTACTTC; cdr3_aa: CASSTTLSGREQYF
d_call: .; clone_size: .; v_call: TRBV29-1; j_call: TRBJ2-1; cdr3_nt: TGCAGCGTTCTAAAAGCGGGCGGCGATGAGCAGTTCTTC; cdr3_aa: CSVLKAGGDEQFF
d_call: TRBD1; clone_size: .; v_call: TRBV28; j_call: TRBJ1-2; cdr3_nt: TGTGCCATCCCACAGGGGGCTAGCGGCTACACCTTC; cdr3_aa: CAIPQGASGYTF
d_call: .; clone_size: .; v_call: TRBV5-1; j_call: TRBJ2-3; cdr3_nt: TGCGCCAGCAGCTTTCGAGGGAGCTTCGCAGATACGCAGTATTTT; cdr3_aa: CASSFRGSFADTQYF
d_call: TRBD2; clone_size: few; v_call: TRBV6-5; j_call: TRBJ2-2; cdr3_nt: TGTGCCAGCACTCTGGGGACTAGCATTGCCGGGGAGCTGTTTTTT; cdr3_aa: CASTLGTSIAGELFF
d_call: TRBD2; clone_size: .; v_call: TRBV5-4; j_call: TRBJ2-3; cdr3_nt: TGTGCCAGCGCCCATGGGACTAGCGGCACAGATACGCAGTATTTT; cdr3_aa: CASAHGTSGTDTQYF